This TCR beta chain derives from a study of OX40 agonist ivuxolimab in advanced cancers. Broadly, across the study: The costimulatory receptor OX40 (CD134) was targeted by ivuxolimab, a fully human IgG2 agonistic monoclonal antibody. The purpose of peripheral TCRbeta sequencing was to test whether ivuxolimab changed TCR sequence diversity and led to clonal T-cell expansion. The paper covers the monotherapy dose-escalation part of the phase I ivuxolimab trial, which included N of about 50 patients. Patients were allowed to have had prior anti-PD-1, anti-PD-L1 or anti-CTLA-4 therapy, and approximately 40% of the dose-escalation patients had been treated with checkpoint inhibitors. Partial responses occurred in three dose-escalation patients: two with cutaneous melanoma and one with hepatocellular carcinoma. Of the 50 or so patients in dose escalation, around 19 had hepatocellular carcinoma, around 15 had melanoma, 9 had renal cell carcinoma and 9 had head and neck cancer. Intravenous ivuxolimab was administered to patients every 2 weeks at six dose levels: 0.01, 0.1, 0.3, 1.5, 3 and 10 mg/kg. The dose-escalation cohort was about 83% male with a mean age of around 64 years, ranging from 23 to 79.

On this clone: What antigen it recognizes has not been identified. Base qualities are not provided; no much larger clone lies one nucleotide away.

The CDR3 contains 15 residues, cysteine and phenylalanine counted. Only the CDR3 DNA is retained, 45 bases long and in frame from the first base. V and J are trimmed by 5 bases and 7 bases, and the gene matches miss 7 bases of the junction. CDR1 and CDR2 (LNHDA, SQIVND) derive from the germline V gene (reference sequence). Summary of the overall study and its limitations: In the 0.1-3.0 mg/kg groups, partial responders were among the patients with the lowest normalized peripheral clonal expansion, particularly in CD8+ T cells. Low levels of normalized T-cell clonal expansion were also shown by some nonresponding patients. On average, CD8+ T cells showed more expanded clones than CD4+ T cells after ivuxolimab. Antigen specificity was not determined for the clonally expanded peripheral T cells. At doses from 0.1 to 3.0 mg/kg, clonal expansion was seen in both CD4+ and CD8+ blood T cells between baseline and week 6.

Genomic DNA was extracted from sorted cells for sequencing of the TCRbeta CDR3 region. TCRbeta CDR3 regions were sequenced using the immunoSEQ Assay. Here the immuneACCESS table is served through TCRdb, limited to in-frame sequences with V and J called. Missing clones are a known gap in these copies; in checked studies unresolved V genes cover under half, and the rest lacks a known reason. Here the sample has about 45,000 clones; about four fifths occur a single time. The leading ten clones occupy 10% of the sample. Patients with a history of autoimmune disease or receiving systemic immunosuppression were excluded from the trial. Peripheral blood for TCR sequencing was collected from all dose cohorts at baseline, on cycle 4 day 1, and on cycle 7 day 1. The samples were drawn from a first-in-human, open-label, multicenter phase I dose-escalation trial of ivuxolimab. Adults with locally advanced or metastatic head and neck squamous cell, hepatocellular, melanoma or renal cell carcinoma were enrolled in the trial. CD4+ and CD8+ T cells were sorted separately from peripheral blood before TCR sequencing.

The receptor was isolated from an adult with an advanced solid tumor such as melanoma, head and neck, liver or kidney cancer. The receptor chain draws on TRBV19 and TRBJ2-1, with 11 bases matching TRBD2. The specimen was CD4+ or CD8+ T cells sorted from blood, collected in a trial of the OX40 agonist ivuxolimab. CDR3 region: CASSLLAGAGNEQFF. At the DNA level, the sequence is TGTGCCAGTAGTCTACTAGCGGGAGCTGGGAATGAGCAGTTCTTC.